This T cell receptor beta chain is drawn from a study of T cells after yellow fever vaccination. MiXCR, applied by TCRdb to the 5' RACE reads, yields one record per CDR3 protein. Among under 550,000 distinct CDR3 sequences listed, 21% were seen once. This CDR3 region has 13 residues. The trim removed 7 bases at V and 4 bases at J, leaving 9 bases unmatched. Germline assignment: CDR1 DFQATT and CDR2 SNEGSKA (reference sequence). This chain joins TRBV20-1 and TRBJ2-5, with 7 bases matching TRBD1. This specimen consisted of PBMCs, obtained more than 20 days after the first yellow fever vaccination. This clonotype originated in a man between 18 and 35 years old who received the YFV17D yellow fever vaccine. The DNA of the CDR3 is TGCAGTGTTGGTGTAGGGGGCCGAGAGACCCAGTACTTC. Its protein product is CSVGVGGRETQYF.